This T cell receptor beta chain came from a study of STAT5B mutations in CD4+ large granular lymphocyte leukemia. Measured with immunoSEQ multiplex PCR; TCRdb has only the in-frame clones, and not every one. Among about 40,000 clones, less than 85% were seen once, and the ten largest hold approximately 0.32%. Deletions cut 3 bases from V and 4 bases from J, with 10 bases between. The length of the CDR3 is 13 residues. Looked up from germline, CDR1 is SGHTA and CDR2 is FQGNSA. Worth noting for this clone: The antigen remains unidentified.

Broader study findings: Compared with healthy controls (2/35), patient top clones favored TRBV06 (8/27).

Sequencing used CD4+ T cells from blood buffy coats. The clonotype was recovered from a human donor in good health. The rearrangement links TRBV7-2 to TRBJ2-7; D is possibly TRBD1 (5 bases). CDR3 in DNA: TGTGCCAGCAGCTTTGACAGACCGTACGAGCAGTACTTC. Translating it yields CASSFDRPYEQYF.